In its sample, the clone carrying this T cell receptor beta chain was seen many times. What it binds is not known. The sample comes from a study of cytomegalovirus exposure and HLA in healthy donors. Whole-study findings and limits: Reported results showed that the classifier diagnosed cytomegalovirus status with high specificity and sensitivity. What a later analysis showed was that several of the most significant clusters appeared linked to common viral pathogens.

The PCR contained 60 Vbeta and 13 Jbeta primers. Methods used by the authors: The authors later counted 75 million to 90 million unique TCR beta chains, some 12 million of them shared. Assay used: immunoSEQ multiplex PCR; TCRdb lists only in-frame clones, some missing. D and trimming come from the DNA, and the V and J calls and clone size come from that table. The data show 120,000 or so clones, with about 80% seen just once and more than 7% held by the top ten. This sequence was found in a female donor in good health and CMV-seropositive. The sample consisted of PBMCs.

Here the CDR3 DNA reads TGTGCCAGCAGCACGGGGGGCACAGATACGCAGTATTTT. Protein sequence: CASSTGGTDTQYF. The chain uses TRBV6-5 and TRBJ2-3, with D perhaps TRBD2 (6 bases). Germline values: CDR1 MNHEY, CDR2 SVGAGI. The CDR3 contains 13 residues. V shed 6 bases and J shed 1 base, with 8 bases lying between them.